The present T cell receptor (beta chain) was sequenced within a study of neurological immune-mediated disorders (dated by TCRdb to between 2018 and 2021). For the study in its entirety: Peripheral blood TCR-beta repertoires from HTLV-I-associated myelopathy (HAM/TSP) patients, multiple sclerosis patients and healthy controls were compared by UMI-based sequencing. Longitudinal HAM/TSP and healthy donors were sampled at 3 time-points each (roughly 3-45 month intervals). The approximately 100 TCR-beta libraries included longitudinal samples, technical triplicates and paired sorted CD4+ and CD8+ T-cell subsets alongside PBMC samples. Of the 68 subjects in the cohort, some 15 were HAM/TSP patients, around 35 were multiple sclerosis patients, and 20 were healthy controls. What the research found in general, with its limitations: TCR clonal expansion was highest in HAM/TSP patients and lowest in MS patients, with MS patients falling below even healthy controls. No identical CDR3 amino acid sequences were found to be shared among expanded clones across subjects, suggesting that TCR-beta repertoires were private in all groups.

In regard to this clonotype: It has no known antigen specificity. Nothing much larger sits one base from this clone, and base qualities are not available.

cDNA was synthesized by template-switch 5'RACE using a primer carrying a 10-nucleotide random unique molecular identifier by which each TCR transcript was tagged. Every sequencing run covered 15-18 subjects and yielded more than 170 million TCR-beta sequences. Total RNA was extracted with the RNeasy kit. Using the KAPA Real-time Library Amplification kit, TCR-beta VDJ regions were amplified with primers for the TCR constant region and the 5'RACE anchor. Sample indexes and Illumina adaptors were added in a first PCR, after which library yield was increased in a second PCR. The roughly 650 bp TCR product was size-selected on a 2% E-gel SizeSelection system after Ampure bead purification. Before pooling, library quality was assessed on a Bioanalyzer, concentration was determined with Qubit, and library quantification was performed with the Kapa Library Quantification kit. An Illumina HiSeq 2500 sequenced the libraries paired-end 2 x 150 bp. To increase sequence diversity, roughly 24-31% phiX was spiked into each library pool. The published analysis was carried out like this. The UMI-based MiGEC pipeline processed quality-filtered reads and removed over 80% of raw TCR sequences during error correction. VDJ genes were aligned to IMGT germline references, and clonotypes were defined by unique CDR3 amino acid sequence plus V-J genes. Clonal expansion, Shannon diversity and CDR3 relatedness were evaluated with VDJtools (CalcPairwiseDistances, ClusterSamples), while phylogenetic trees were built in CLCbio workbench. Using coefficient-of-variation modelling across technical triplicates, the study counted a clone as expanded if it had at least 8 unique UMIs. Starting from the raw public reads, TCRdb applied fastp trimming at Q25, assembled clones with MiXCR and retained in-frame beta chains. For every CDR3 protein sequence, its rows merge into one entry that carries the most common genes and DNA. These V and J calls derive from TCRdb rather than the authors' analysis. For this sample the table gives about 90,000 distinct CDR3 sequences, of which about 13% were detected only once. The ten most abundant clones make up around 5% of the sample.

The time point label, read with the paper, signifies: longitudinal time-point 2. Unsorted PBMC libraries were generated from 2 million PBMCs stored in RNAlater at -80 °C until RNA extraction. Peripheral blood underwent Ficoll-Hypaque density gradient centrifugation to isolate PBMCs, which were then cryopreserved in liquid nitrogen. This sequence originates from a female donor with HTLV-1-associated myelopathy (HAM/TSP). Material for sequencing was PBMCs.

The bases read TGTGCCAGCAGTCCCTCGGAGAGGGGGCAGTTCTTC. Its coded protein is CASSPSERGQFF. Recombination connected TRBV28 to TRBJ2-1; the D element might be TRBD1 or TRBD2, as each aligns at 5 bases. The CDR3 goes from the cysteine to the phenylalanine over 12 residues. The retained sequence is limited to the CDR3, 36 bases, with the frame set at the first base. The junction shows trimming of 5 bases on V and 12 bases on J, plus 14 bases between the germline ends. From a lookup of the germline V gene, CDR1 and CDR2 are MDHEN and SYDVKM.